This TCR beta chain was captured in a study of blood T cell repertoires in COVID-19. Across the study: The samples span acute and convalescent COVID-19 from the United States, Italy and Spain. The cDNA or gDNA used as material had been derived from T cells, B-cell-depleted T cells, or PBMCs.

Sequencing was performed with immunoSEQ multiplex PCR; in TCRdb, only in-frame clones are kept and a portion is missing. The sample includes around 300,000 clones, over 70% seen only once; the top ten take about 5%. Participants were aged roughly 18 to 89 years, lived in over 20 US areas, and enrolled virtually. Cohort 3 recovery required two negative PCRs, clearance, or symptom resolution. The CDR3 is 10 amino acids. Germline V gene lookup returns CDR1 DFQATT and CDR2 SNEGSKA (reference sequence). The V and J ends lost 4 bases and 9 bases respectively, with 9 bases between them. This chain joins TRBV20-1 and TRBJ1-1, with a weak D call TRBD1 (5 bases). The source is a man younger than 40 who had recovered from COVID-19. Sequencing input: PBMCs or T cells enriched from blood (not recorded which). The CDR3 spells CSATDNQAFF. In nucleotides, the CDR3 is TGCAGTGCTACGGACAATCAAGCTTTCTTT.